A single sample gave rise to the 8 T cell receptor beta chains below, sequenced in a study of response to subunit inactivated influenza vaccine. TCRdb re-derived calls from the RT-PCR reads in MiXCR, one entry per CDR3 protein. The table lists a few hundred thousand distinct CDR3 sequences, 6% to 9% of them singletons. This material consisted of PBMCs from blood, taken 23 to 25 months after vaccination. The source of these receptors is a man aged 50-75 years who received an inactivated influenza vaccine.

This clonotype was counted many times. The chain carries TRBV5-1 and TRBJ2-3, with TRBD2 matching over 11 bases. The CDR3 is 15 residues long. The junction had 8 bases not matched to a gene; V was cut back by 7 bases and J by 4 bases. The germline gives CDR1 SGHRS, CDR2 YFSETQ. The CDR3 DNA reads TGCGCCAGCGTCTCACTAGCGGGAGTCCCAGATACGCAGTATTTT. Encoded protein: CASVSLAGVPDTQYF.

This clonotype has a count of ten or more. The gene calls are TRBV7-9 and TRBJ2-1; no clear D. This CDR3 spans 13 amino acids. V was pared by 10 bases and J by 8 bases, with 18 bases between. CDR1 SEHNR and CDR2 FQNEAQ come from the germline V gene (reference sequence). CDR3 protein: CATRTASGHEQFF. The CDR3 nucleotides are TGTGCCACCAGAACGGCTAGTGGTCATGAGCAGTTCTTC.

This clonotype has a count of ten or more. Mismatch with germline at one junction end may stem from a read error. The rearrangement uses TRBV27 and TRBJ2-5; D unresolved. The CDR3 spans 12 residues. The germline V gene has CDR1 MNHEY and CDR2 SMNVEV (reference sequence). The CDR3 nucleotides read TGTGCCAGCAGCTTATTGGGGGAGACCCAGTACTTC. It encodes CASSLLGETQYF.

This clonotype was recorded a few times. The rearrangement joins TRBV20-1 to TRBJ1-6; TRBD1 matches at 7 bases. The V segment lost 0 bases and the J segment 4 bases; nucleotides outside the gene matches: 3. Germline-derived CDR1 and CDR2 are DFQATT and SNEGSKA (reference sequence). The CDR3 sequence is 15 residues long. The CDR3 reads CSARDWGQYNSPLHF. Written as DNA, the CDR3 is TGCAGTGCTAGAGATTGGGGACAGTATAATTCACCCCTCCACTTT.

The V and J genes are TRBV7-8 and TRBJ2-3; 7 nucleotides align to TRBD1. The CDR3 spans 18 residues. Germline V gene sequence: CDR1 SGHVS, CDR2 FQNEAQ. J lost 0 bases, V lost 0 bases, and 9 bases had no gene match. The DNA of the CDR3 is TGTGCCAGCAGCTTAGCGAATAGTTACAGGGGAAGCACAGATACGCAGTATTTT. Residues: CASSLANSYRGSTDTQYF.

This clonotype appeared many times. The chain carries TRBV12-3 or TRBV12-4 and TRBJ2-1; D gene ambiguous. The CDR3 length is 11 residues. V lost 4 bases and J lost 9, with 7 bases in between. In nucleotides, the CDR3 is TGTGCCAGCAGTTCAGGTATTGAGCAGTTCTTC. The encoded protein is CASSSGIEQFF.

The CDR3 sequence is CASSFDGGATNEKLFF. CDR3 DNA: TGTGCCAGCAGCTTTGACGGTGGGGCAACTAATGAAAAACTGTTTTTT. V usage is TRBV7-2 and J usage is TRBJ1-4; D unclear. CDR3 size: 16 residues. Germline V CDR1 and CDR2: SGHTA, FQGNSA. V was trimmed by 3 bases and J by 0 bases, leaving 11 bases between them.

The gene calls are TRBV5-4 and TRBJ2-7; D might be TRBD2 (6 bases). Germline CDR1 reads SGHNT; CDR2 reads YYREEE (reference sequence). This CDR3 comprises 14 residues. V was shortened by 5 bases and J by 3 bases, with 15 bases between the two germline ends. The CDR3 DNA reads as TGTGCCAGCAGGTCCGGGGGACCCAGCTACGAGCAGTACTTC. It codes for CASRSGGPSYEQYF. Full variable domain (remainder filled in from reference TRBV5-4 and TRBJ2-7): ETGVTQSPTHLIKTRGQQVTLRCSSQSGHNTVSWYQQALGQGPQFIFQYYREEENGRGNFPPRFSGLQFPNYSSELNVNALELDDSALYLCASRSGGPSYEQYFGPGTRLTVT.